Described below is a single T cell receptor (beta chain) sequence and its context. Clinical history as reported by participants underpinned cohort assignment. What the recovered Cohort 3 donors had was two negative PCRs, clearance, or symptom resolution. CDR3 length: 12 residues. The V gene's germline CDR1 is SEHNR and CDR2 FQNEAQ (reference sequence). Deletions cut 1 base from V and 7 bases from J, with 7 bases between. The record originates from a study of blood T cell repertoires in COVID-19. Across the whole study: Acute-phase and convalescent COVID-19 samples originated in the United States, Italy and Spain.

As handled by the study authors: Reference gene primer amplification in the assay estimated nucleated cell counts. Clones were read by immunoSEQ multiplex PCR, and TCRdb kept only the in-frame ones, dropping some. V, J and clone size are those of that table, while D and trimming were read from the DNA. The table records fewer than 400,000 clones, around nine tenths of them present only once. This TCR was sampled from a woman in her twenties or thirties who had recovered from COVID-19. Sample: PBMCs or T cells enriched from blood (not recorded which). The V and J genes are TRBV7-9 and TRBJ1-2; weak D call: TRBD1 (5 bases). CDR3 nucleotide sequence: TGTGCCAGCAGCTTAGTCGGGGGTGGCTACACCTTC. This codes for CASSLVGGGYTF.